Below, 12 T cell receptor beta chains from the same sample are listed, as sequenced in a study of T cells after yellow fever vaccination (dated by TCRdb to the late 2010s). Receptor amplification or capture employed 5' RACE. TCRdb names Illumina HiSeq 2500 as the instrument used. TCRdb trimmed public reads at Q25 via fastp, called clones via MiXCR and kept in-frame beta chains. Each entry merges the rows of one CDR3 protein and shows their most common DNA and genes. The sample contains around 500,000 distinct CDR3 sequences, around a fifth of them found a single time. About a sixth of the sample is held by the ten biggest clonotypes. Explained via the paper, the treatment or condition label denotes: live attenuated yellow fever vaccine strain. This specimen consisted of PBMCs, obtained about 20 days after the first yellow fever vaccination. These TCRs come from a young man who received the YFV17D yellow fever vaccine.

The J gene is TRBJ2-2, the V gene TRBV12-3 or TRBV12-4; TRBD1 or TRBD2 may be the D gene (5 bases each). Trimming shortened V by 7 bases and J by 1 base, and 10 bases separated the two germline ends. The length of the CDR3 is 14 residues. The CDR3 protein is CASTWGMNTGELFF. CDR3 nucleotides: TGTGCCAGCACCTGGGGGATGAACACCGGGGAGCTGTTTTTT.

The chain has TRBV7-9 and TRBJ2-1; 15 bases are a match to TRBD2. The V segment lost 6 bases and the J segment 4 bases; nucleotides outside the gene matches: 7. Germline V gene lookup returns CDR1 SEHNR and CDR2 FQNEAQ (reference sequence). This CDR3 is 17 amino acids long. As DNA, the CDR3 is TGTGCCAGCAGACGGACTAGCGGGGGGGCCGCGTACAATGAGCAGTTCTTC. The encoded protein is CASRRTSGGAAYNEQFF.

V is TRBV19 and J is TRBJ2-7; 7 nucleotides align to TRBD1. Looked up from germline, CDR1 is LNHDA and CDR2 is SQIVND (reference sequence). Trimming cost V 5 bases and J 2 bases; bases outside gene matches: 9. The CDR3 is 15 amino acids. The CDR3 sequence: CASSAKIDRAYEQYF. CDR3 sequence (DNA): TGTGCCAGTAGTGCAAAGATTGACAGGGCCTACGAGCAGTACTTC.

The chain recombines TRBV6-5 with TRBJ2-5; D unresolved. Between the trimmed V and J ends, which lost 4 bases and 6 bases, there was a span of 21 bases. Germline V gives CDR1 MNHEY, CDR2 SVGAGI. The CDR3 contains 16 residues. The CDR3 sequence: CASSSMGLGSYQTQYF. CDR3 in DNA: TGTGCCAGCAGTTCTATGGGTTTGGGCAGTTACCAGACCCAGTACTTC.

The sample holds a few counts of this clonotype. This chain connects TRBV5-1 to TRBJ2-7, with 7 bases matching TRBD1. Germline values: CDR1 SGHRS, CDR2 YFSETQ. J gave up 4 bases and V 6 bases, and 7 bases lay outside the gene matches. The length of the CDR3 is 13 residues. CDR3 DNA sequence: TGCGCCAGCAAGTGGGACAGTCAGTACGAGCAGTACTTC. This gives the protein CASKWDSQYEQYF.

The gene calls are TRBV10-2 and TRBJ2-5, with TRBD2 identical over 8 bases. The length of the CDR3 is 16 residues. Germline V gives CDR1 WSHSY, CDR2 SAAADI. Losses at the gene ends were 3 bases for V and 4 bases for J; bases not matched to a gene: 10. CDR3 DNA: TGCGCCAGCAGTGAATCCCTCCAGCGGGGGAGAGAGACCCAGTACTTC. Translated, it gives CASSESLQRGRETQYF.

This clonotype has a handful of counts. The rearrangement joins TRBV27 to TRBJ2-3; D possibly corresponds to TRBD2 (5 bases). The germline V gene encodes CDR1 MNHEY and CDR2 SMNVEV (reference sequence). Trimming left V 5 bases short and J 2 bases short, with 17 bases between. The CDR3 is 16 amino acids. The chain's CDR3 is CASSPIDRDLTDTQYF. CDR3 nucleotide sequence: TGTGCCAGCAGTCCGATCGACCGGGATCTCACAGATACGCAGTATTTT.

This clonotype came up a few times. This sequence joins TRBV20-1 and TRBJ1-6, with no clear D. The CDR3 spans 12 residues. Trimming removed 0 bases from V and 7 bases from J, with 4 bases in between. Germline loops: CDR1 DFQATT, CDR2 SNEGSKA (reference sequence). The CDR3 sequence is CSARDNNSPLHF. In nucleotides, the CDR3 is TGCAGTGCTAGAGACAACAATTCACCCCTCCACTTT.

The chain has TRBV12-3 or TRBV12-4 and TRBJ2-1, with 8 nucleotides matching TRBD2. The V gene end was trimmed by 5 bases and the J gene end by 5 bases; junction bases not matched to a gene: 5. CDR3 length: 14 residues. For the CDR3, the DNA is TGTGCCAGCAGTCCTGGACTAGCCCACAATGAGCAGTTCTTC. This codes for CASSPGLAHNEQFF.

This clonotype has more than one count but fewer than ten. The rearrangement uses TRBV7-6 and TRBJ2-5; D perhaps matches TRBD1 (6 bases). In germline, CDR1 is SGHVS, CDR2 FNYEAQ. Trimming left V 5 bases short and J 4 bases short, with 17 bases between. The CDR3 runs 15 residues. CDR3 bases: TGTGCCAGCAGCCGGGCGACAGGAGAAAGAGAGACCCAGTACTTC. Its protein is CASSRATGERETQYF.

This clonotype was observed a handful of times. V is TRBV5-8 and J is TRBJ1-2, with D tentatively TRBD1 (5 bases). The CDR3 has 17 residues. Looked up from germline, CDR1 is SGHTS and CDR2 is YDEGEE. Deletions cut 0 bases from V and 3 bases from J, with 18 bases between. The CDR3 nucleotides are TGTGCCAGCAGCTTGGGGGCCTCGGGGGGACGGGACTATGGCTACACCTTC. It is translated as CASSLGASGGRDYGYTF.

The table lists this clonotype with a few counts. This chain links TRBV7-8 with TRBJ1-1, with 9 bases identical to TRBD1. Trimming at V came to 5 bases and at J to 6 bases, leaving 10 bases not matched to a gene. CDR1 is SGHVS, CDR2 FQNEAQ, per germline. The length of the CDR3 is 15 residues. CDR3 region: CASSPTGGYVAEAFF. CDR3 nucleotide sequence: TGTGCCAGCAGCCCTACAGGGGGCTACGTCGCTGAAGCTTTCTTT.